The 14 T cell receptor beta chains presented below share a single source sample, sequenced in a study of technical replicates of blood from a few donors. Measured with immunoSEQ multiplex PCR; TCRdb has only the in-frame clones, and not every one. The repertoire holds more than 90,000 clones, about 94% seen once, with roughly 0.2% in the top ten. Material: T cells isolated from PBMCs. The receptors here all came from a human donor in good health.

This clone was detected once. The V and J genes are TRBV5-1 and TRBJ1-3; D not certain. Trimming removed 0 bases at V and 3 bases at J, with 16 bases between. The CDR3 has 17 amino acids. The germline V gene has CDR1 SGHRS and CDR2 YFSETQ. The CDR3 sequence: CASSLGPNGEGGNTIYF. The CDR3 nucleotides read TGCGCCAGCAGCTTGGGACCTAACGGCGAGGGTGGAAACACCATATATTTT.

The chain uses TRBV19 and TRBJ1-2, with 7 bases aligning to TRBD1. With 3 bases clipped from V and 8 bases from J, the junction kept 15 bases outside the gene matches. CDR3 length: 16 residues. CDR1 and CDR2 (germline): LNHDA, SQIVND (reference sequence). The CDR3 nucleotides are TGTGCCAGTAGTATTGTCGGCGCCCAGGGGGTTAACGGCTACACCTTC. This gives the protein CASSIVGAQGVNGYTF.

V is TRBV5-1 and J is TRBJ1-1; possibly TRBD1 for D (6 bases). Per the germline V gene, CDR1 is SGHRS and CDR2 is YFSETQ. The V end lost 4 bases, the J end lost 2 bases, and 9 bases lay between the germline ends. This CDR3 is 13 amino acids long. The CDR3 nucleotides read TGCGCCAGCAGCGCGGACAGTAACACTGAAGCTTTCTTT. The encoded protein is CASSADSNTEAFF.

The chain recombines TRBV7-2 with TRBJ1-1, with 8 bases lining up with TRBD1. Germline CDR1 SGHTA, CDR2 FQGNSA. Losses at the gene ends were 5 bases for V and 10 bases for J; bases not matched to a gene: 6. The CDR3 contains 12 residues. The CDR3 here is CASSTPGGPAFF. In DNA form, the CDR3 reads TGTGCCAGCAGCACCCCAGGGGGCCCAGCTTTCTTT.

The rearrangement joins TRBV7-8 to TRBJ2-3, with D perhaps TRBD1 (6 bases). The CDR3 has 19 residues. CDR1 SGHVS and CDR2 FQNEAQ come from the germline V gene. V lost 2 bases to trimming and J lost 2 bases, with 23 bases between them. The CDR3 DNA follows: TGTGCCAGCAGCTTACCGCAGGGGATACCCCATTTAGCCACAGATACGCAGTATTTT. It translates to CASSLPQGIPHLATDTQYF.

The CDR3 spells CASSIAGDGSSAEAFF. In DNA form, the CDR3 reads TGTGCCAGTAGTATAGCTGGAGATGGTAGTTCGGCTGAAGCTTTCTTT. The chain joins TRBV19 to TRBJ1-1; D remains unclear. The germline V gene encodes CDR1 LNHDA and CDR2 SQIVND (reference sequence). Between the trimmed V and J ends, which lost 1 base and 6 bases, there was a span of 18 bases. The CDR3 length is 16 residues.

The chain links TRBV9 to TRBJ1-2, with a possible D match to TRBD1 (5 bases). The V and J ends lost 0 bases and 5 bases respectively, with 11 bases between them. Germline-derived CDR1 and CDR2 are SGDLS and YYNGEE. The CDR3 totals 14 residues. The CDR3 DNA follows: TGTGCCAGCAGCGTAGAGCAGGGAAGTTATGGCTACACCTTC. Protein product: CASSVEQGSYGYTF.

The chain carries TRBV6-5 and TRBJ1-4; D is ambiguous. Germline CDR1 MNHEY, CDR2 SVGAGI. CDR3 size: 11 residues. V lost 3 bases to trimming and J lost 8 bases, with 4 bases between them. The CDR3 reads CASSYGEKLFF. The CDR3, as DNA: TGTGCCAGCAGTTATGGCGAAAAACTGTTTTTT.

V is TRBV7-2 and J is TRBJ2-7, with 13 bases matching TRBD2. With V trimmed by 1 base and J by 4 bases, 1 base remained unmatched. The germline CDR1 and CDR2 sequences are SGHTA and FQGNSA. The CDR3 has 15 residues. The CDR3 bases are TGTGCCAGCAGCTTAGAACTAGCGGGAGGGTACGAGCAGTACTTC. It yields the protein CASSLELAGGYEQYF.

This clone showed up just once. The chain links TRBV27 to TRBJ1-1; TRBD1 might be the D (5 bases). Trimming left V 5 bases short and J 1 base short, with 17 bases between. Germline V gene sequence: CDR1 MNHEY, CDR2 SMNVEV (reference sequence). The CDR3 contains 16 residues. CDR3 DNA sequence: TGTGCCAGCAGTCCACCCCCGGCAGGGTGGAACACTGAAGCTTTCTTT. This translates into CASSPPPAGWNTEAFF.

This sequence joins TRBV7-9 and TRBJ1-1; D is uncertain. The CDR3 runs to 13 residues. Looked up from germline, CDR1 is SEHNR and CDR2 is FQNEAQ (reference sequence). V was shortened by 3 bases and J by 3 bases, with 8 bases between the two germline ends. The CDR3 region is CASSLGGDTEAFF. CDR3 bases: TGTGCCAGCAGCTTGGGCGGGGACACTGAAGCTTTCTTT.

The chain has TRBV6-1 and TRBJ2-7, with TRBD1 matching over 7 bases. Germline trimming cut 5 bases from V and 3 bases from J; bases unmatched to any gene: 10. The CDR3 is 15 amino acids. The germline V gene has CDR1 MNHNS and CDR2 SASEGT. The CDR3 DNA is TGTGCCAGCAGTCTTGACAGGGACCCACTCTACGAGCAGTACTTC. It is translated as CASSLDRDPLYEQYF.

V and J are TRBV11-2 and TRBJ1-1; D call uncertain. V lost 2 bases to trimming and J lost 1 base, with 8 bases between them. Germline assignment: CDR1 SGHAT and CDR2 FQNNGV. The CDR3 extends over 14 amino acids. In DNA form, the CDR3 reads TGTGCCAGCAGCTTATCGTCAGGGAACACTGAAGCTTTCTTT. Translated: CASSLSSGNTEAFF.

The chain recombines TRBV7-9 with TRBJ2-5; weak D call: TRBD2 (6 bases). Trimming stripped 5 bases from V and 5 bases from J, with 15 bases between. In germline, CDR1 is SEHNR, CDR2 FQNEAQ (reference sequence). The CDR3 sequence is 14 residues long. The CDR3 nucleotides read TGTGCCAGCAGCCCCCGGTTAGCGGTTGAGACCCAGTACTTC. Its translation: CASSPRLAVETQYF.